The source of this T cell receptor beta chain is a study of T cell responses to AZD1222 COVID-19 vaccine. Profiling relied on immunoSEQ multiplex PCR, and the TCRdb table lists in-frame clones only, not all of them. The sample holds 180,000 or so clones; 88% are singletons and the top ten take 7.7%. The CDR3 has 15 residues. V was pared by 0 bases and J by 10 bases, with 18 bases between. The germline gives CDR1 SGHAT, CDR2 FQNNGV. The chain has TRBV11-2 and TRBJ1-1, with D unclear. Sequenced material: peripheral blood, taken on day 0 of AZD1222 vaccination. This receptor was taken from an adult in good health. CDR3 amino acids: CASSLDGSITYRAFF. The DNA of the CDR3 is TGTGCCAGCAGCTTAGATGGCAGTATCACATACAGAGCTTTCTTT.